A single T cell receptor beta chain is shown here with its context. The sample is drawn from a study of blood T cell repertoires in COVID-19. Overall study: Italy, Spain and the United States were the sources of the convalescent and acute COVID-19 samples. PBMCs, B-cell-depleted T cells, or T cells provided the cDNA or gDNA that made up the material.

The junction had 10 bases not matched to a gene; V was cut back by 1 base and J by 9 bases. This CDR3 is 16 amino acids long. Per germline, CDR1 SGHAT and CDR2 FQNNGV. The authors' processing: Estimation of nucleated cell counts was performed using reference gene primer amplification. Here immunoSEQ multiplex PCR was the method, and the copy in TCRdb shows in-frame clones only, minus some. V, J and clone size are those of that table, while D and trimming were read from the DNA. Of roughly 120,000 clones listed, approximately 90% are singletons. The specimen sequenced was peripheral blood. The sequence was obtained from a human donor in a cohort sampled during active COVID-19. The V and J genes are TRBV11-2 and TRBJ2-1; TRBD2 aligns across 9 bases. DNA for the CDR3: TGTGCCAGCAGCTTAGGGGGTCTAGCGGGATCGGTTGAGCAGTTCTTC. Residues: CASSLGGLAGSVEQFF.